The 9 T cell receptor beta chains presented below share a single source sample, sequenced in a study of human T cells and chemical hapten exposure. Time point reported: patch test 2, 6 weeks after DPC sensitization. Indicated treatment: therapeutic diphenylcyclopropenone sensitization with weekly scalp DPC. TCRdb reanalysed the RACE reads using MiXCR and keeps one entry per CDR3 protein. The table lists about 70,000 distinct CDR3 sequences, 8.5% to 9% of them singletons, with roughly 3% in the top ten. Here the sequenced sample was whole blood, taken in connection with sensitization to the hapten diphenylcyclopropenone (DPC). Receptor source: a woman aged 45 to 65 with alopecia areata. Some clones in this sample may be carry-over from other donors' samples.

CDR3 nucleotides: TGTGCCAGCAGTTCCGGGATATACAATGAGCAGTTCTTC. Its protein is CASSSGIYNEQFF. V is TRBV6-5 and J is TRBJ2-1, with D perhaps TRBD2 (5 bases). Per germline, CDR1 MNHEY and CDR2 SVGAGI. This CDR3 is built from 13 residues. V gave up 4 bases and J gave up 4 bases, with 8 bases separating them.

In DNA, the CDR3 is TGCAGTGCTAGGGACGACTCCAAGGGGCAGCCCCAGCATTTT. Its protein is CSARDDSKGQPQHF. The rearrangement links TRBV20-1 to TRBJ1-5; tentatively, D is TRBD1 (5 bases). Germline CDR1 DFQATT, CDR2 SNEGSKA (reference sequence). The CDR3 runs 14 residues. Trimming stripped 3 bases from V and 7 bases from J, with 16 bases between.

This clonotype has just a few counts. The rearrangement uses TRBV5-1 and TRBJ1-2; TRBD1 might be the D (5 bases). The germline V and J ends were trimmed by 5 bases and 6 bases, with 14 bases remaining between them. In germline, CDR1 is SGHRS, CDR2 YFSETQ. The CDR3 is 13 amino acids. The CDR3 nucleotides are TGCGCCAGCAGAAACAGGATTGCTGATGGCTACACCTTC. This sequence encodes CASRNRIADGYTF.

This clonotype was seen only a few times. The rearrangement uses TRBV29-1 and TRBJ1-1; D might be TRBD1 (5 bases). Germline CDR1 reads SQVTM; CDR2 reads ANQGSEA. The V gene lost 0 bases and the J gene lost 6 bases, with 8 bases spanning the gap. The CDR3 runs 12 residues. CDR3 DNA sequence: TGCAGCGTTGAAGAGGGGACGTCTGAAGCTTTCTTT. Amino acid sequence: CSVEEGTSEAFF.

This sequence joins TRBV29-1 and TRBJ1-1, with D perhaps matching TRBD1 (5 bases). The CDR3 is made up of 12 amino acids. The germline V gene has CDR1 SQVTM and CDR2 ANQGSEA. V gave up 6 bases and J gave up 4 bases, with 12 bases separating them. The CDR3: CSVKSQGTEAFF. Here the CDR3 DNA reads TGCAGCGTAAAGTCGCAGGGCACTGAAGCTTTCTTT.

CDR3 protein: CSVVGDSNQPQHF. CDR3 in DNA: TGCAGCGTTGTCGGAGATAGCAATCAGCCCCAGCATTTT. The J gene is TRBJ1-5, the V gene TRBV29-1; D is unclear. The CDR3 loop spans 13 amino acids. Germline CDR1 SQVTM, CDR2 ANQGSEA. Between the trimmed V and J ends, which lost 4 bases and 0 bases, there was a span of 7 bases.

There are many counts of this clonotype. This sequence joins TRBV12-3 or TRBV12-4 and TRBJ1-4; 9 positions agree with TRBD1. With 3 bases clipped from V and 4 bases from J, the junction kept 6 bases outside the gene matches. The CDR3 totals 16 residues. In DNA, the CDR3 is TGTGCCAGCAGTTTGGACAGGGGCGATCTTAATGAAAAACTGTTTTTT. Protein sequence: CASSLDRGDLNEKLFF.

This clonotype has more than one count but fewer than ten. The chain links TRBV5-1 to TRBJ2-3; D possibly corresponds to TRBD2 (6 bases). Trimming shortened V by 1 base and J by 2 bases, and 11 bases separated the two germline ends. The CDR3 runs to 15 residues. Germline V gene lookup returns CDR1 SGHRS and CDR2 YFSETQ. The CDR3 is CASSLWRGFTDTQYF. The DNA of the CDR3 is TGCGCCAGCAGCTTGTGGCGGGGTTTCACAGATACGCAGTATTTT.

On this clonotype itself: The germline gene is not matched at one end of the junction; a read error may be the cause. The CDR3 here is CSAEGDSLHF. CDR3 sequence (DNA): TGCAGTGCTGAGGGGGACAGTCTCCATTTT. This chain uses TRBV20-1 with TRBJ2-3; 7 bases fit TRBD1. CDR1 and CDR2 from the germline V gene are DFQATT and SNEGSKA (reference sequence). The CDR3 loop spans 10 amino acids.